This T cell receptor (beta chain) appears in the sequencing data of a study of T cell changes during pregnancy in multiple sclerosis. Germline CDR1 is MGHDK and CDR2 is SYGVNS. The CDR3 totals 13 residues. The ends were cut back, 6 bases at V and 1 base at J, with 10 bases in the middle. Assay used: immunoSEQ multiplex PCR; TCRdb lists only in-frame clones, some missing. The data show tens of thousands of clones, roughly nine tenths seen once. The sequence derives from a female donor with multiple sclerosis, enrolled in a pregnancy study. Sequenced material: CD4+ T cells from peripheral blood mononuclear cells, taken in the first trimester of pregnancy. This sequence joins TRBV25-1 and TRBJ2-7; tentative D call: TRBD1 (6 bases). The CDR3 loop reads CASRPTGSYEQYF. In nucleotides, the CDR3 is TGTGCCAGCAGACCGACAGGATCCTACGAGCAGTACTTC.